Shown below are 7 T cell receptor beta chains from a single sample sequenced in a study of Graves' ophthalmopathy and Graves' hyperthyroidism. RNA transcripts were the source from which TCR beta CDR3 regions were amplified. RT-PCR was first run with HTBI primers, then multiplex PCR in a second round. TCRdb re-analysed the multiplex PCR reads in MiXCR, keeping a single row per CDR3 protein. The data show under 250,000 distinct CDR3 sequences, under 25% seen once. Sequencing input: peripheral blood. Receptor source: a woman aged 50 to 65 with Graves' ophthalmopathy.

This clonotype was seen at least ten times. The CDR3 protein is CATSDPGQFTGELFF. As DNA, the CDR3 is TGTGCCACCAGTGACCCTGGACAGTTCACCGGGGAGCTGTTTTTT. This chain joins TRBV24-1 and TRBJ2-2, with a possible D match to TRBD1 (6 bases). V was pared by 4 bases and J by 4 bases, with 12 bases between. This CDR3 is 15 amino acids long. From germline, CDR1 is KGHDR and CDR2 SFDVKD.

A remark on this clonotype: With a much larger clone just one base away, this may be a read error. Because the CDR3 is missing its conserved closing phenylalanine or tryptophan, this is likely a read error. The chain recombines TRBV14 with TRBJ2-7, with D perhaps being TRBD1 or TRBD2 (6 bases each). The germline V gene encodes CDR1 SGHDN and CDR2 FVKESK. This CDR3 comprises 15 residues. V lost 1 base and J 6 bases, leaving 16 bases between the germline ends. CDR3 nucleotides: TGTGCCAGCAGCCAAGTAACACAGGGAGGAGCCGAGCAGTACCTC. Its protein product is CASSQVTQGGAEQYL.

This clonotype was recorded at least ten times. V usage is TRBV6-1 and J usage is TRBJ1-2; TRBD1 aligns across 7 bases. Trimming took 7 bases from V and 6 from J; bases not matched to a gene: 5. Germline assignment: CDR1 MNHNS and CDR2 SASEGT. The CDR3 sequence is 12 residues long. The CDR3 DNA is TGTGCCAGCAAACCAGGGGGACATGGCTACACCTTC. Translating it yields CASKPGGHGYTF.

This clonotype was recorded at least ten times. The CDR3 is CASRPDRGPNQPQHF. The DNA of the CDR3 is TGTGCCAGCAGGCCCGACAGGGGCCCCAATCAGCCCCAGCATTTT. The rearrangement joins TRBV6-1 to TRBJ1-5; TRBD1 aligns across 8 bases. Germline trimming cut 6 bases from V and 3 bases from J; bases unmatched to any gene: 7. The CDR3 extends over 15 amino acids. Germline CDR1 MNHNS, CDR2 SASEGT.

This clonotype was detected many times. V and J are TRBV24-1 and TRBJ2-7; 8 bases are a match to TRBD1. The CDR3 covers 15 residues. The germline gives CDR1 KGHDR, CDR2 SFDVKD. The J segment lost 1 base and the V segment lost 4 bases, leaving 5 bases of the junction unmatched. CDR3 nucleotide sequence: TGTGCCACCAGTGACGGACAGGGCCCTTCCTACGAGCAGTACTTC. Residues: CATSDGQGPSYEQYF.

The CDR3 protein is CSARDVRFPNTEAFF. DNA of the CDR3: TGCAGTGCTAGGGACGTCCGATTTCCAAACACTGAAGCTTTCTTT. This chain uses TRBV20-1 with TRBJ1-1; no definite D call. Trimming shortened V by 3 bases and J by 2 bases, and 16 bases separated the two germline ends. The CDR3 runs 15 residues. CDR1 and CDR2 from the germline V gene are DFQATT and SNEGSKA (reference sequence).

This clonotype occurred a few times. Here the CDR3 DNA reads TGTGCCAGCAGACCGGGACCCCGCGCCGAGCAGTACTTC. Residues: CASRPGPRAEQYF. This chain joins TRBV12-3 or TRBV12-4 and TRBJ2-7, with D perhaps assigned TRBD1 or TRBD2 (5 bases each). Trimming stripped 6 bases from V and 6 bases from J, with 15 bases between. The CDR3 is 13 residues long.